This T cell receptor beta chain was retrieved from a study of T cell responses to AZD1222 COVID-19 vaccine. Study-level results: Most donors were white British, females outnumbered males, and clonal diversity was possibly underestimated. Dominant at 160-218 and 743-854, vaccine-associated CD4 TCRs also spanned spike. Only 5 or 6 AZD1222 recipients tested seropositive at baseline.

There are 13 residues in the CDR3. Germline CDR1 SGHAT, CDR2 FQNNGV. V lost 9 bases to trimming and J lost 2 bases; unmatched junction nucleotides: 7. As for this clone: What it binds is not known.

Only in-frame clones appear in the TCRdb table, and some are missing; sequencing was by immunoSEQ multiplex PCR. The repertoire holds approximately 67,000 clones, 89% seen once, with about 28% in the top ten. This chain joins TRBV11-2 and TRBJ2-7, with 7 bases that match TRBD2. This TCR derives from an adult who received the AZD1222 COVID-19 vaccine. Here the sequenced sample was peripheral blood, taken 28 days after the second AZD1222 dose. Here the CDR3 reads CASRSGNAYEQYF. The CDR3 DNA is TGTGCCAGTCGCAGCGGGAACGCCTACGAGCAGTACTTC. Filled out from reference TRBV11-2 and TRBJ2-7, the complete variable domain reads EAGVAQSPRYKIIEKRQSVAFWCNPISGHATLYWYQQILGQGPKLLIQFQNNGVVDDSQLPKDRFSAERLKGVDSTLKIQPAKLEDSAVYLCASRSGNAYEQYFGPGTRLTVT.